The T cell receptor beta chain described here comes from a study of regulatory T cells in long-lasting Graves disease. Study context: Those with persistent Graves' disease had received antithyroid drugs for over 5 years with positive TSH receptor antibodies.

Study outcomes and limitations: Favoring TRBV28, TRBJ1-2 and TRBJ2-5 was a feature seen in persistent disease.

This clonotype was seen many times. Its antigen is undetermined. Sequence at one end of the junction differs from germline and may be a read error. Library construction for TCR beta used iRepertoire HTBI primers and Arm-PCR of CDR3 regions. TCRdb recomputed calls from the multiplex PCR reads with MiXCR, one row per CDR3 protein. Of roughly 450,000 distinct CDR3 sequences detected, under 25% appear once; the ten largest clones hold 10% to 15%. Germline assignment: CDR1 SSHAT and CDR2 FNYEAQ (reference sequence). This CDR3 is built from 14 residues. The time point here: persistent/refractory GD, antithyroid drugs over 5 years with positive TRAb. RNA isolated from PBMCs was used to make the TCR library. The diagnosis of Graves' disease used American Thyroid Association guidelines.

The chain recombines TRBV7-7 with TRBJ2-7, with D perhaps TRBD1 (6 bases). Sequencing was performed on peripheral blood mononuclear cells (PBMCs), taken when the disease was refractory, from a patient treated with antithyroid drugs. The TCR was taken from a female donor with Graves disease. The CDR3 loop is CASSLAGDNYEQYF. CDR3 bases: TGTGCTAGCAGCTTAGCCGGGGACAACTACGAGCAGTACTTC.